This note documents a single TCR beta chain sequence. Antigen specificity is unknown. This record belongs to a study of cytomegalovirus exposure and HLA in healthy donors. Across the whole study: As an earlier analysis found, some 170 million T cells yielded 90 million to 140 million unique TCR beta sequences. Study-level findings and limits: Later work found most CMV-associated TCR beta chains apparently HLA-restricted.

There were likely unrecorded immune exposures, though donors were nominally healthy when sampled. 60 Vbeta and 13 Jbeta primers were used in PCR. The method was immunoSEQ multiplex PCR; TCRdb's version includes in-frame clones alone and lacks a portion of them. Of about 160,000 clones detected, more than 75% appear once; the ten largest clones hold less than 1.6%. This sequence originates from a girl aged 5 to 17 in good health and CMV-seropositive. The sample was PBMCs.

CDR3 loop: CASSLISGTDTSTDTQYF. CDR3 coding DNA: TGTGCCAGCAGCTTAATTAGCGGAACTGACACTAGCACAGATACGCAGTATTTT. J is TRBJ2-3 and V is TRBV11-2, with a weak D call TRBD2 (6 bases). Trimming cost V 2 bases and J 0 bases, with 18 bases left between them. The length of the CDR3 is 18 residues. The germline V gene has CDR1 SGHAT and CDR2 FQNNGV. Together with reference TRBV11-2 and TRBJ2-3, the CDR3 gives the full variable domain: EAGVAQSPRYKIIEKRQSVAFWCNPISGHATLYWYQQILGQGPKLLIQFQNNGVVDDSQLPKDRFSAERLKGVDSTLKIQPAKLEDSAVYLCASSLISGTDTSTDTQYFGPGTRLTVL.